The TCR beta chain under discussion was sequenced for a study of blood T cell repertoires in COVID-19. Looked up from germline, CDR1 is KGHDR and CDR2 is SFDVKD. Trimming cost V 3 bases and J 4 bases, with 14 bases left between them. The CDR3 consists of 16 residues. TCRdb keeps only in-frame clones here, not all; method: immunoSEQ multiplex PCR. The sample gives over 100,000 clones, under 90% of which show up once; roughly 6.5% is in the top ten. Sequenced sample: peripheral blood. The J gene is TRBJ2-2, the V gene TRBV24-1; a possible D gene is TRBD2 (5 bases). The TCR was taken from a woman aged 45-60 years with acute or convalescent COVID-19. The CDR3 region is CATSDVVGDGTGELFF. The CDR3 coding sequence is TGTGCCACCAGTGATGTGGTGGGAGATGGCACCGGGGAGCTGTTTTTT.